One and the same sample provided the 9 T cell receptor beta chains below, sequenced in a study of T cell responses to AZD1222 COVID-19 vaccine. Data came from immunoSEQ multiplex PCR; TCRdb stores just in-frame clones and leaves some out. Here the sample spans 85,000 to 100,000 clones, 85% to 90% being singletons. The input for sequencing was peripheral blood, taken on day 0 of AZD1222 vaccination. The receptor source for this set is an adult in good health.

The rearrangement links TRBV10-3 to TRBJ2-7, with D unresolved. The CDR3 extends over 13 amino acids. The V and J ends lost 4 bases and 6 bases respectively, with 13 bases between them. CDR1 ENHRY and CDR2 SYGVKD come from the germline V gene. CDR3 sequence reads: CAISAPRVVEQYF. CDR3 DNA sequence: TGTGCCATCAGTGCCCCTAGGGTGGTCGAGCAGTACTTC.

CDR3 amino acids: CASSSRGGSGNTIYF. DNA of the CDR3: TGTGCCAGCAGCTCCAGGGGGGGCTCTGGAAACACCATATATTTT. The V call is TRBV21-1, the J call TRBJ1-3. TRBV21-1 is designated a pseudogene. The CDR3 loop spans 15 amino acids.

This chain connects TRBV14 to TRBJ2-5, with TRBD2 matching over 9 bases. The CDR3 has 15 residues. The V gene end was trimmed by 4 bases and the J gene end by 5 bases; junction bases not matched to a gene: 8. Germline V gene lookup returns CDR1 SGHDN and CDR2 FVKESK. The CDR3 is CASSLLAGRGETQYF. The CDR3 DNA reads as TGTGCCAGCAGCCTACTAGCGGGCCGGGGGGAGACCCAGTACTTC.

The chain uses TRBV7-9 and TRBJ2-2; weak D call: TRBD2 (5 bases). Germline V gene lookup returns CDR1 SEHNR and CDR2 FQNEAQ (reference sequence). There are 15 residues in the CDR3. The V and J ends lost 10 bases and 1 base respectively, with 16 bases between them. The CDR3 coding sequence is TGTGCCATCCCGGGGAGACTCCGGAACACCGGGGAGCTGTTTTTT. Its translation: CAIPGRLRNTGELFF. Combining the CDR3 with reference TRBV7-9 and TRBJ2-2 gives the whole variable domain DTGVSQNPRHKITKRGQNVTFRCDPISEHNRLYWYRQTLGQGPEFLTYFQNEAQLEKSRLLSDRFSAERPKGSFSTLEIQRTEQGDSAMYLCAIPGRLRNTGELFFGEGSRLTVL.

The chain is built from TRBV10-1 and TRBJ2-7, with D perhaps matching TRBD2 (6 bases). Trimming shortened V by 6 bases and J by 6 bases, and 18 bases separated the two germline ends. CDR3 length equals 14 residues. Germline CDR1 and CDR2: WNHNN and SYGVQD (reference sequence). In nucleotides, the CDR3 is TGCGCCAGCAGCCTTGGTACTTACGGGGGCGAGCAGTACTTC. Translation: CASSLGTYGGEQYF.

The V call is TRBV12-3 or TRBV12-4, the J call TRBJ2-5; either TRBD1 or TRBD2 may fit D (5 bases each). Trimming cost V 3 bases and J 2 bases, with 7 bases left between them. The CDR3 runs to 13 residues. CDR3 nucleotide sequence: TGTGCCAGCAGTTTTGAGGGGCAAGAGACCCAGTACTTC. It codes for CASSFEGQETQYF.

The V gene is TRBV5-5, the J gene TRBJ1-4, with 9 bases fitting TRBD1. CDR3 length equals 16 residues. Trimming took 4 bases from V and 5 from J; bases not matched to a gene: 9. From germline, CDR1 is SGHKS and CDR2 YYEKEE (reference sequence). DNA of the CDR3: TGTGCCAGCAGCCCGACCCCGGGACAGGGAAATGAAAAACTGTTTTTT. Translation: CASSPTPGQGNEKLFF.

This sequence joins TRBV9 and TRBJ1-3; possible D gene TRBD1, 5 bases. The length of the CDR3 is 18 residues. Germline V CDR1 and CDR2: SGDLS, YYNGEE. V lost 4 bases and J 2 bases, leaving 22 bases between the germline ends. The chain's CDR3 is CASSPRPQGPVAGNTIYF. CDR3 nucleotide sequence: TGTGCCAGCAGCCCCCGACCCCAGGGACCCGTTGCTGGAAACACCATATATTTT.

This sequence joins TRBV6-5 and TRBJ1-1; 7 nucleotides agree with TRBD1. Germline V gives CDR1 MNHEY, CDR2 SVGAGI. The CDR3 length is 12 residues. Trimming at V came to 2 bases and at J to 9 bases, leaving 3 bases not matched to a gene. As DNA, the CDR3 is TGTGCCAGCAGTTACCGACAGGGTAAAGCTTTCTTT. It is translated as CASSYRQGKAFF.